The 3 T cell receptor beta chains below come from one sample, sequenced in a study of T cells in localized non-small cell lung cancer. Profiling relied on immunoSEQ multiplex PCR, and the TCRdb table lists in-frame clones only, not all of them. Among 25,000 to 30,000 clones listed, 70% to 90% were seen once. The sample consisted of peripheral blood, taken before any cancer treatment. These TCRs come from an older female donor with stage III squamous cell lung carcinoma.

V and J are TRBV7-6 and TRBJ2-5; D is tentatively TRBD1 or TRBD2 (5 bases each). The germline CDR1 and CDR2 sequences are SGHVS and FNYEAQ. The CDR3 covers 14 residues. Trimming removed 0 bases from V and 10 bases from J, with 15 bases in between. CDR3 in DNA: TGTGCCAGCAGCTTAGCCACTAGGGGCGATTTCCAGTACTTC. Translation: CASSLATRGDFQYF.

This chain connects TRBV7-9 to TRBJ1-1; D perhaps matches TRBD1 (5 bases). V lost 2 bases and J 6 bases, leaving 19 bases between the germline ends. The CDR3 runs to 16 residues. Germline CDR1 SEHNR, CDR2 FQNEAQ (reference sequence). DNA of the CDR3: TGTGCCAGCAGCTTAATGGGAAGGGGACCGGGGGCTGAAGCTTTCTTT. It encodes CASSLMGRGPGAEAFF.

This chain links TRBV28 with TRBJ2-7; TRBD1 aligns across 8 bases. V lost 3 bases to trimming and J lost 0 bases; unmatched junction nucleotides: 22. Germline V gene lookup returns CDR1 MDHEN and CDR2 SYDVKM. The CDR3 consists of 21 residues. CDR3 coding DNA: TGTGCCAGCAGTTTGCCCCGGAAAACTTGGACAGGGCTTTTACTCTCCTACGAGCAGTACTTC. Amino acids: CASSLPRKTWTGLLLSYEQYF.